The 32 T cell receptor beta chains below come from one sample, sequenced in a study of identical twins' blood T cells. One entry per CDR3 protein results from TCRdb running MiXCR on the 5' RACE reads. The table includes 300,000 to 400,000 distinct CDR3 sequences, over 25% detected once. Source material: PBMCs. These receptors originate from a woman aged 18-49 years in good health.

The CDR3 sequence: CSARGLRETQYF. The CDR3, as DNA: TGCAGTGCTAGAGGACTGAGAGAGACCCAGTACTTC. V is TRBV20-1 and J is TRBJ2-5, with D uncertain. Trimming removed 1 base at V and 4 bases at J, with 7 bases between. Germline lookup yields CDR1 DFQATT and CDR2 SNEGSKA (reference sequence). This CDR3 is built from 12 residues.

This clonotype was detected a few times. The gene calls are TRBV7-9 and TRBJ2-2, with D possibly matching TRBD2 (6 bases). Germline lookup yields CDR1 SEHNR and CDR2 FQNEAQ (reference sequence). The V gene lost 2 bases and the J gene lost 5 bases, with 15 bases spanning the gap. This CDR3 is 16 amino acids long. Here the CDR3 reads CASSLTPGEGTGELFF. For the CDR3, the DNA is TGTGCCAGCAGCTTAACTCCGGGAGAGGGGACCGGGGAGCTGTTTTTT.

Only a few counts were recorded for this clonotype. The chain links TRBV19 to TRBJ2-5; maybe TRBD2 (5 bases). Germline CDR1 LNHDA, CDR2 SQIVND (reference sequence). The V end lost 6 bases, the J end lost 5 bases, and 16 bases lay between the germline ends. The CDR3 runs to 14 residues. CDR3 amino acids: CASSHQEGWETQYF. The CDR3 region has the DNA TGTGCCAGTAGCCATCAAGAGGGCTGGGAGACCCAGTACTTC.

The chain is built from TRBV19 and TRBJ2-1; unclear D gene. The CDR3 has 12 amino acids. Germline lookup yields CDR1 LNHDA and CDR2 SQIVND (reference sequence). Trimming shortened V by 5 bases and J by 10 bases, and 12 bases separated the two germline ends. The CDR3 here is CASSRSTVEQFF. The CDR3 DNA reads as TGTGCCAGTAGTCGGTCGACCGTAGAGCAGTTCTTC. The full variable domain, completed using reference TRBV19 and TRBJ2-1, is DGGITQSPKYLFRKEGQNVTLSCEQNLNHDAMYWYRQDPGQGLRLIYYSQIVNDFQKGDIAEGYSVSREKKESFPLTVTSAQKNPTAFYLCASSRSTVEQFFGPGTRLTVL.

For the CDR3, the DNA is TGCAGTGCTAGAGGGAACTTGGGAAATCAGCCCCAGCATTTT. As protein: CSARGNLGNQPQHF. V is TRBV20-1 and J is TRBJ1-5; D call uncertain. Germline V CDR1 and CDR2: DFQATT, SNEGSKA (reference sequence). Trimming stripped 1 base from V and 4 bases from J, with 11 bases between. The CDR3 has 14 amino acids.

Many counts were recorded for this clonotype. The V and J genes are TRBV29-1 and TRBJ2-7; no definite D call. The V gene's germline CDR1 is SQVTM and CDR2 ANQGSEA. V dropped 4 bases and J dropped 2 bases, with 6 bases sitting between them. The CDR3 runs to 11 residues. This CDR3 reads CSVVMAYEQYF. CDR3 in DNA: TGCAGCGTTGTAATGGCCTACGAGCAGTACTTC.

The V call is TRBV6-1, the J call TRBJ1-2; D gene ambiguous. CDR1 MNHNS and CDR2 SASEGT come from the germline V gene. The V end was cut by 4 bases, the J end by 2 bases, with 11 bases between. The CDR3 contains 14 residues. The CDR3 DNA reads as TGTGCCAGCAGTGGGCTGAGGGCAAACTATGGCTACACCTTC. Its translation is CASSGLRANYGYTF.

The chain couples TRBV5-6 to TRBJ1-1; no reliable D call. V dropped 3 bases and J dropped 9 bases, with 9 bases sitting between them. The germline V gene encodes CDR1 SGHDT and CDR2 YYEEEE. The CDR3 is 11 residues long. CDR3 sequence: CASSSTAKAFF. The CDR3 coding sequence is TGTGCCAGCAGCTCGACTGCTAAAGCTTTCTTT.

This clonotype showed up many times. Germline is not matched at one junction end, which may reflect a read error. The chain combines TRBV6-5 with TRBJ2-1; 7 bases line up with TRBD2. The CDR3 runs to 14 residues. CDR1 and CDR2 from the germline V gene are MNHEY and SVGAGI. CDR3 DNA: TGTGCCAGCAGTAGCGGGATTTCCTTCAATGAGCAGTTCTTC. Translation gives CASSSGISFNEQFF.

The CDR3 reads CASSLRQGYEQYF. Written as DNA, the CDR3 is TGTGCCAGCAGCTTGAGACAAGGCTACGAGCAGTACTTC. The V call is TRBV7-9, the J call TRBJ2-7, with unresolved D. The CDR3 is 13 amino acids. V was trimmed by 3 bases and J by 3 bases, leaving 9 bases between them. The germline CDR1 and CDR2 sequences are SEHNR and FQNEAQ (reference sequence).

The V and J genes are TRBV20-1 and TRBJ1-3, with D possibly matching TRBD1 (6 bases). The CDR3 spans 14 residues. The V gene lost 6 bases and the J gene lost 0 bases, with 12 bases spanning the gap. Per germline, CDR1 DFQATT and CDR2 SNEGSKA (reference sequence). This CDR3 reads CSAMGASSGNTIYF. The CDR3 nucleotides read TGCAGTGCCATGGGGGCCAGCTCTGGAAACACCATATATTTT.

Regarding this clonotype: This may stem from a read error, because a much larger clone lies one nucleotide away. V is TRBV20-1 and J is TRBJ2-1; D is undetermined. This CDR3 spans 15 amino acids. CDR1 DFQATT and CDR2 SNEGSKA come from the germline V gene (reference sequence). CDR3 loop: CSATIPGYSYDEQFF. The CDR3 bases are TGCAGTGCTACGATTCCGGGCTACTCCTACGATGAGCAGTTCTTC.

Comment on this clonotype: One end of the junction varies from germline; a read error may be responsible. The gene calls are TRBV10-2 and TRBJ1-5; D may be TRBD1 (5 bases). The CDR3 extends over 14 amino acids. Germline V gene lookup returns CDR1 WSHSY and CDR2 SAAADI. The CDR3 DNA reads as TGCGCCAGCAGTGACAGGGCGGCCAATCAGCCCCAGGATTTT. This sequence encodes CASSDRAANQPQDF.

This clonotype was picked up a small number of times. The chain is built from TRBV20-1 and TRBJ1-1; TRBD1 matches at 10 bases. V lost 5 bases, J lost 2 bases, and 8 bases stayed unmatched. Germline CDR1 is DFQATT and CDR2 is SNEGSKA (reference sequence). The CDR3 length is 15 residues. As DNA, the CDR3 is TGCAGTGCTTGGGACAGGGGAGCGTCTAACACTGAAGCTTTCTTT. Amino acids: CSAWDRGASNTEAFF.

The CDR3 sequence is CASSPLGTSNTEAFF. Written as DNA, the CDR3 is TGTGCCAGCAGTCCTTTGGGGACCTCGAACACTGAAGCTTTCTTT. The chain is built from TRBV6-6 and TRBJ1-1; the D gene is possibly TRBD1 (5 bases). The CDR3 is 15 amino acids. Per germline, CDR1 MNHNY and CDR2 SVGAGI (reference sequence). V lost 5 bases and J 1 base, leaving 14 bases between the germline ends.

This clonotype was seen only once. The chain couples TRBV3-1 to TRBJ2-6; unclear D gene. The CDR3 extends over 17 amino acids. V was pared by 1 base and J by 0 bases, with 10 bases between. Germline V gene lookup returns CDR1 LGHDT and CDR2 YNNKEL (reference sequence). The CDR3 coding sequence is TGTGCCAGCAGCCAAGTATATCGGAGCTCTGGGGCCAACGTCCTGACTTTC. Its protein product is CASSQVYRSSGANVLTF.

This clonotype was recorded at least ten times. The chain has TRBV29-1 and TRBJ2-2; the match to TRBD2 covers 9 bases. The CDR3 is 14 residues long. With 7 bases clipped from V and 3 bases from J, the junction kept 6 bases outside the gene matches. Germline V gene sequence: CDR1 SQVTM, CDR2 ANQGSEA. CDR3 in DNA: TGCAGCGGGGGTAGCGGGAGATACACCGGGGAGCTGTTTTTT. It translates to CSGGSGRYTGELFF.

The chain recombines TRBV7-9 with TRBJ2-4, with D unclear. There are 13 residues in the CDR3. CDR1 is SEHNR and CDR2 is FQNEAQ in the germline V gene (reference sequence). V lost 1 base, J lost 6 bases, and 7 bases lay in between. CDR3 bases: TGTGCCAGCAGCTTAGGGCAGATAAACATTCAGTACTTC. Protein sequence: CASSLGQINIQYF.

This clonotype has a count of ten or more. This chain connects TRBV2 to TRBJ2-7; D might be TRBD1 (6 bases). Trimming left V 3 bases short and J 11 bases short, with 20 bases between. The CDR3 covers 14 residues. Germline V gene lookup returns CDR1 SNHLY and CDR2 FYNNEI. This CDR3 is CASSDYMVGQFKYF. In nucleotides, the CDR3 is TGTGCCAGCAGTGATTATATGGTGGGACAATTCAAGTACTTC.

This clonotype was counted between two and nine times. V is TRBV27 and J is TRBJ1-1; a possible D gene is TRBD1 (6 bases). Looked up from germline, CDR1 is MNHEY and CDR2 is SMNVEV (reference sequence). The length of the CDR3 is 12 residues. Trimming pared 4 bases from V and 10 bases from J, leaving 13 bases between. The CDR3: CASSSVGGAAFF. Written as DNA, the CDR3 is TGTGCCAGCAGTTCAGTGGGGGGGGCAGCTTTCTTT.

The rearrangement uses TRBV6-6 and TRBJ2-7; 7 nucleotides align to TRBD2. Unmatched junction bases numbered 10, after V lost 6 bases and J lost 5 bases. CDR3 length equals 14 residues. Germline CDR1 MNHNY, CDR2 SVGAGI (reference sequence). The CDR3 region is CASSRSGLQDEQYF. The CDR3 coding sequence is TGTGCCAGCAGCCGTTCGGGACTACAGGACGAGCAGTACTTC.

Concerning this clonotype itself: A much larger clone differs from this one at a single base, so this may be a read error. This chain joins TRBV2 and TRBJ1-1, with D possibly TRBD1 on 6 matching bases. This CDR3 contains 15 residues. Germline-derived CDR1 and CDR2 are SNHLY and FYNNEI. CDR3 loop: CASRLTGLANTETFF. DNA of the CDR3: TGTGCCAGCAGGCTCACAGGGTTGGCGAACACTGAAACTTTCTTT.

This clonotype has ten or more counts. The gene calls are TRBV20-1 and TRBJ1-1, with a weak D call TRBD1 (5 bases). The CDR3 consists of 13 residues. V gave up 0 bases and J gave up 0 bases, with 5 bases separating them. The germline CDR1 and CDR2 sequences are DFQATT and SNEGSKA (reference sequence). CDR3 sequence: CSAREDMNTEAFF. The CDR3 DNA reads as TGCAGTGCTAGAGAGGACATGAACACTGAAGCTTTCTTT.

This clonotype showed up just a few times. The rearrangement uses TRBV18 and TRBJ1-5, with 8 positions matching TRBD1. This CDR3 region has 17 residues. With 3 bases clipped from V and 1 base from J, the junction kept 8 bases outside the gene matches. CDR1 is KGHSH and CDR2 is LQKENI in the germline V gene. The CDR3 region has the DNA TGTGCCAGCTCACCCTTAGGACAGGGTAACAGCAATCAGCCCCAGCATTTT. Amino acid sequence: CASSPLGQGNSNQPQHF.

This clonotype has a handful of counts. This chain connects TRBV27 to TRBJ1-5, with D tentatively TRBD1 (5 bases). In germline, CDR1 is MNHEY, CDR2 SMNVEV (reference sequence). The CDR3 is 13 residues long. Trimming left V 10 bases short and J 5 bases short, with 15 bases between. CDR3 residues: CATGHLRDQPQHF. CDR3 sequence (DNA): TGTGCCACCGGACACCTCAGGGATCAGCCCCAGCATTTT.

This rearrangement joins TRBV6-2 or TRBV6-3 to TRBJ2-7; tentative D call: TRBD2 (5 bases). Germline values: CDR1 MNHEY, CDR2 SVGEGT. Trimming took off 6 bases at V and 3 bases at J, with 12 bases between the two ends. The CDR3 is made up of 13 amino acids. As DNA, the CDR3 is TGTGCCAGCAGGCGGACCGGGGACTACGAGCAGTACTTC. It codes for CASRRTGDYEQYF.

The CDR3, as DNA: TGTGCCAGCAGCCTGGGACCGTTCTCTGGAAACACCATATATTTT. Protein sequence: CASSLGPFSGNTIYF. The chain combines TRBV14 with TRBJ1-3; tentatively, D is TRBD1 (5 bases). Trimming shortened V by 4 bases and J by 0 bases, and 10 bases separated the two germline ends. In germline, CDR1 is SGHDN, CDR2 FVKESK. The CDR3 is 15 amino acids. Together with reference TRBV14 and TRBJ1-3, the CDR3 gives the full variable domain: EAGVTQFPSHSVIEKGQTVTLRCDPISGHDNLYWYRRVMGKEIKFLLHFVKESKQDESGMPNNRFLAERTGGTYSTLKVQPAELEDSGVYFCASSLGPFSGNTIYFGEGSWLTVV.

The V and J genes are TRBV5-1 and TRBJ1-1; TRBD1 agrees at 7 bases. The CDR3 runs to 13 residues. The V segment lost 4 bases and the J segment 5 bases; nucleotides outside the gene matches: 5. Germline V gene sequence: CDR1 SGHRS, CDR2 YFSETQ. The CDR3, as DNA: TGCGCCAGCAGCCTCCAGACAGGGACTGAAGCTTTCTTT. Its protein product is CASSLQTGTEAFF.

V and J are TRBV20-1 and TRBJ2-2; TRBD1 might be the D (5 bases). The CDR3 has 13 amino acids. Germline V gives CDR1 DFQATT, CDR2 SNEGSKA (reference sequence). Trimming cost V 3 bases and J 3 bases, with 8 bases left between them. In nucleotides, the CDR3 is TGCAGTGCTAGTGAAGGGGACACCGGGGAGCTGTTTTTT. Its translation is CSASEGDTGELFF.

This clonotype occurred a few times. The CDR3: CASSFLSGRRKDTQYF. CDR3 bases: TGTGCCAGCAGTTTCCTTAGCGGGAGGAGAAAGGATACGCAGTATTTT. The rearrangement joins TRBV6-6 to TRBJ2-3; 10 nucleotides line up with TRBD2. The germline CDR1 and CDR2 sequences are MNHNY and SVGAGI (reference sequence). CDR3 length: 16 residues. V gave up 4 bases and J gave up 6 bases; unmatched junction bases: 10.

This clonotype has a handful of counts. The CDR3 spells CASRGQNNSPLHF. Written as DNA, the CDR3 is TGTGCCAGCAGGGGCCAAAATAATTCACCCCTCCACTTT. The V and J genes are TRBV27 and TRBJ1-6, with no clear D. This CDR3 comprises 13 residues. CDR1 is MNHEY and CDR2 is SMNVEV in the germline V gene (reference sequence). Trimming shortened V by 6 bases and J by 5 bases, and 8 bases separated the two germline ends.

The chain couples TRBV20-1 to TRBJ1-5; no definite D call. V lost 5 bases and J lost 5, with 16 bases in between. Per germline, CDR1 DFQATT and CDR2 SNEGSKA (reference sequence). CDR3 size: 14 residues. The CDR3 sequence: CSASTYDGYQPQHF. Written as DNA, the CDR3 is TGCAGTGCTTCAACATACGACGGTTATCAGCCCCAGCATTTT.